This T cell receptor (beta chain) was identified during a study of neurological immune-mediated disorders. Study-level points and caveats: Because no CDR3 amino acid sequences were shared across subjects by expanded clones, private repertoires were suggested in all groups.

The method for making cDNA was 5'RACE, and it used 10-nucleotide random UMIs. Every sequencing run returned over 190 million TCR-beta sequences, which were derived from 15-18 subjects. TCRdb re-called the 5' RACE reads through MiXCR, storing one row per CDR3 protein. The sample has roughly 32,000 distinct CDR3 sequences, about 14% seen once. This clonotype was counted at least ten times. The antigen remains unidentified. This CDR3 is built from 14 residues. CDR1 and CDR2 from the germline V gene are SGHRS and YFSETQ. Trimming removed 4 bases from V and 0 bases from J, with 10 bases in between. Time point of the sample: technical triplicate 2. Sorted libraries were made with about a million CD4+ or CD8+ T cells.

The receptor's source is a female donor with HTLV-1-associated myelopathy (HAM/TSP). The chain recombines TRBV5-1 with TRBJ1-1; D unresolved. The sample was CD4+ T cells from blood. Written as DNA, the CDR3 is TGCGCCAGCAGCCCGTCCATAGTGAACACTGAAGCTTTCTTT. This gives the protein CASSPSIVNTEAFF.